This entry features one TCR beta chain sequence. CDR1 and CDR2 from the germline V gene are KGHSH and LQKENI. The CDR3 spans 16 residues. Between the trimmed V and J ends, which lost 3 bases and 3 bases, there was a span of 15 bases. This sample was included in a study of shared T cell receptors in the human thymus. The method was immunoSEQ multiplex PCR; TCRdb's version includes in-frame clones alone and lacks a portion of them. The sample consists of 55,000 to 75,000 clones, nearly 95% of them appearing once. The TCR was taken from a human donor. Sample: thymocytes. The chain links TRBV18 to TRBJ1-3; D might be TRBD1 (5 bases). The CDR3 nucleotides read TGTGCCAGCTCACCGGAGGGACGGTCTGGTGGAAACACCATATATTTT. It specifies CASSPEGRSGGNTIYF.